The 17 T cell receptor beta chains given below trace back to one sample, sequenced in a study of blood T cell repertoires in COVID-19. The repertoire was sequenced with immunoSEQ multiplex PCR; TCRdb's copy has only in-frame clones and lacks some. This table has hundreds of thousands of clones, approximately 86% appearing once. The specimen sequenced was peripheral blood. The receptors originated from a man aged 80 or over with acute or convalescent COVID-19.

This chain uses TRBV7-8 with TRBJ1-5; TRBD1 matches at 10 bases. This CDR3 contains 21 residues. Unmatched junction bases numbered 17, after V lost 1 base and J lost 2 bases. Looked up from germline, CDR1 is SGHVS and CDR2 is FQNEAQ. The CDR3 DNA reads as TGTGCCAGCAGCTTAGGATTGGAAAGGGACAGGGGACTGATGGGCAATCAGCCCCAGCATTTT. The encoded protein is CASSLGLERDRGLMGNQPQHF.

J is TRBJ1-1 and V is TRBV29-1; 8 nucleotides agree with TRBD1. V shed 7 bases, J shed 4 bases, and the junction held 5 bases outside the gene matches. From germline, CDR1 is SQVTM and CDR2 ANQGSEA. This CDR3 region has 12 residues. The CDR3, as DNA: TGCAGCGCCCAGGGGGCGGCCACTGAAGCTTTCTTT. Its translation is CSAQGAATEAFF.

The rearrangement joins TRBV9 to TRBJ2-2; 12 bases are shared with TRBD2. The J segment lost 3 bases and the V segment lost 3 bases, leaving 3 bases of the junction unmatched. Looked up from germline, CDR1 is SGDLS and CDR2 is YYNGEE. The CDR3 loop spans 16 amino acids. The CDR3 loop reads CASSAGLAGYTGELFF. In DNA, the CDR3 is TGTGCCAGCAGCGCAGGACTAGCGGGGTACACCGGGGAGCTGTTTTTT. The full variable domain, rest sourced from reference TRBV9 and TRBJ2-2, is DSGVTQTPKHLITATGQRVTLRCSPRSGDLSVYWYQQSLDQGLQFLIQYYNGEERAKGNILERFSAQQFPDLHSELNLSSLELGDSALYFCASSAGLAGYTGELFFGEGSRLTVL.

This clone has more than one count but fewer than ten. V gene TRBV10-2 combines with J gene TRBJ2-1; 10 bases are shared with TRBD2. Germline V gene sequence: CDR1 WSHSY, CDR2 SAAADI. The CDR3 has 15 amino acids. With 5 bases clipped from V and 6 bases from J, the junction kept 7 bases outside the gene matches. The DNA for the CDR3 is TGCGCCAGCAGTCTAGCGGGAGTCGCTAGCAATGAGCAGTTCTTC. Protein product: CASSLAGVASNEQFF.

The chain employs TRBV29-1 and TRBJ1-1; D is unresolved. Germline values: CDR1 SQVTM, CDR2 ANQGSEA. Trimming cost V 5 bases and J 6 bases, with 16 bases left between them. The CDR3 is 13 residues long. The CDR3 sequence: CSVSKPEEAEAFF. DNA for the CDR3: TGCAGCGTTTCCAAGCCCGAGGAGGCTGAAGCTTTCTTT.

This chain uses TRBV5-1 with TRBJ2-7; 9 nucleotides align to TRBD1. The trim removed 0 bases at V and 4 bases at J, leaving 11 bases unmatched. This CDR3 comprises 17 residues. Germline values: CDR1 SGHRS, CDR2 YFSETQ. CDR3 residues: CASSLAPPGQGLYEQYF. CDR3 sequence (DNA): TGCGCCAGCAGCTTGGCCCCACCGGGACAGGGTTTATACGAGCAGTACTTC.

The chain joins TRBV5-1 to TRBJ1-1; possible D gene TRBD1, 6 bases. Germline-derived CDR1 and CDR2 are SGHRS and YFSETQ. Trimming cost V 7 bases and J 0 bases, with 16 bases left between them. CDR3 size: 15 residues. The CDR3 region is CASRPGGGMNTEAFF. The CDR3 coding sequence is TGCGCCAGCCGTCCTGGGGGCGGCATGAACACTGAAGCTTTCTTT.

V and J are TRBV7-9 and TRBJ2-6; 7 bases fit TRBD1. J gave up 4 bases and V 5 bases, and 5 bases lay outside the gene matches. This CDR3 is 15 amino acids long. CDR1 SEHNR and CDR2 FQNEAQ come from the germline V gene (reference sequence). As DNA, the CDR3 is TGTGCCAGCAGCGTAAGGGGGCACGGGGCCAACGTCCTGACTTTC. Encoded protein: CASSVRGHGANVLTF.

CDR3 sequence reads: CASSEARSNQPQHF. The CDR3 region has the DNA TGTGCCAGCAGTGAGGCGAGGAGCAATCAGCCCCAGCATTTT. V usage is TRBV2 and J usage is TRBJ1-5; D remains ambiguous. The length of the CDR3 is 14 residues. Between the trimmed V and J ends, which lost 3 bases and 1 base, there was a span of 7 bases. Germline V gene data show CDR1 as SNHLY and CDR2 as FYNNEI.

CDR3 sequence: CASSFRVTGANVLTF. The DNA for the CDR3 is TGTGCCAGCAGCTTCAGGGTTACTGGGGCCAACGTCCTGACTTTC. The chain is built from TRBV13 and TRBJ2-6; possibly TRBD1 for D (5 bases). V was cut by 3 bases and J by 2 bases, with 8 bases left in between. The germline V gene has CDR1 PRHDT and CDR2 FYEKMQ (reference sequence). The CDR3 has 15 amino acids.

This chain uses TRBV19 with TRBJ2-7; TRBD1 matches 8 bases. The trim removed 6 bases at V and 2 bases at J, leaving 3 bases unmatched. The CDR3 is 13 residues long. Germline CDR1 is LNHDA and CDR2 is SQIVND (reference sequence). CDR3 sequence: CASSPQGAYEQYF. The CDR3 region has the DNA TGTGCCAGTAGCCCACAGGGGGCCTACGAGCAGTACTTC.

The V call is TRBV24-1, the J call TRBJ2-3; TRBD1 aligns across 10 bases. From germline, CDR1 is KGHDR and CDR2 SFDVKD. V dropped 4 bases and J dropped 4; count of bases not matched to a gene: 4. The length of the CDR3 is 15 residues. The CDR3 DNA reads TGTGCCACCAGTGACCCGGGACAGGGGCCAGATACGCAGTATTTT. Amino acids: CATSDPGQGPDTQYF.

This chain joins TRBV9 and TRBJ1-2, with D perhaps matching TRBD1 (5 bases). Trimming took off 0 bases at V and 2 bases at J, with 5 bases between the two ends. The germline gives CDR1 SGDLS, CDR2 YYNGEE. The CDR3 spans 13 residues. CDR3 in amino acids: CASSVEGNYGYTF. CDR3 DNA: TGTGCCAGCAGCGTAGAGGGGAACTATGGCTACACCTTC.

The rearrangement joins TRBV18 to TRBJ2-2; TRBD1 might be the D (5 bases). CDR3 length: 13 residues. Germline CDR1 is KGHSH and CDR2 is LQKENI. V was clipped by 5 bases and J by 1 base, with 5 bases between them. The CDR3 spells CASSGQNTGELFF. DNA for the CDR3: TGTGCCAGCTCAGGACAGAACACCGGGGAGCTGTTTTTT.

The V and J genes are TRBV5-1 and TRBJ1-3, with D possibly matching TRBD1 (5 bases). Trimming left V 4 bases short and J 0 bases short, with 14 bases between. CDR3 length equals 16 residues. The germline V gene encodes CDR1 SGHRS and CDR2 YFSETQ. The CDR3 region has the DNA TGCGCCAGCAGCGTGGCACAACAGGTCTCTGGAAACACCATATATTTT. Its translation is CASSVAQQVSGNTIYF. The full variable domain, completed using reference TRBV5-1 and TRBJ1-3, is KAGVTQTPRYLIKTRGQQVTLSCSPISGHRSVSWYQQTPGQGLQFLFEYFSETQRNKGNFPGRFSGRQFSNSRSEMNVSTLELGDSALYLCASSVAQQVSGNTIYFGEGSWLTVV.

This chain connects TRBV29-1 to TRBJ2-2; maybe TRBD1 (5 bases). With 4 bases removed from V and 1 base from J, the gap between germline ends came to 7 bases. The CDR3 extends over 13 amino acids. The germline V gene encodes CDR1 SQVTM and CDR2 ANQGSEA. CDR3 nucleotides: TGCAGCGTTGTTAGGGGGAACACCGGGGAGCTGTTTTTT. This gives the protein CSVVRGNTGELFF.

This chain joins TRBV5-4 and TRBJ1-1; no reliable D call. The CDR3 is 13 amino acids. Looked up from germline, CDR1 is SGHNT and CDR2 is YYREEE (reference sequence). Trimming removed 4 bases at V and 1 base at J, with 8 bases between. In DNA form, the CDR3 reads TGTGCCAGCAGCCCTGCGGCGAACACTGAAGCTTTCTTT. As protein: CASSPAANTEAFF.